A selection of T cell receptor beta chains follows, all from one sample in a study of blood T cell repertoires in COVID-19. Sequencing was performed with immunoSEQ multiplex PCR; in TCRdb, only in-frame clones are kept and a portion is missing. Counted here are around 330,000 clones, roughly 85% occurring once; the ten biggest clones make up 1.9%. Specimen: PBMCs or T cells enriched from blood (not recorded which). These TCRs come from a woman in her twenties or thirties who had been exposed to COVID-19. Each CDR3 is given with its conserved first and last residue.

cdr3_length	v_call	cdr3_aa
15	TRBV7-2	CASSPWTGLNNEQFF
15	TRBV29-1	CSVEDYRDSGYGYTF
11	TRBV11-2	CASSRAPEQYF
13	TRBV4-1	CASSQVYSYGYTF
15	TRBV28	CASASVGGLSDTQYF
13	TRBV9	CASSGLINNEQFF
17	TRBV27	CASSTRSGRAGAGELFF
13	TRBV7-9	CASSPTGTTEAFF
15	TRBV4-3	CASSQDIRDSYGYTF
16	TRBV24-1	CATSDRDRDPLNEQFF
14	TRBV23-1	CASNHLDSPHGYTF
20	TRBV7-7	CASSSRPGTGGYTSTDTQYF
14	TRBV28	CASSLTGNSDEAFF
15	TRBV20-1	CSASRGTGDRDTQYF